Each of the 32 T cell receptor beta chains below was sequenced from the same sample in a study of blood T cell repertoires in COVID-19. Measured with immunoSEQ multiplex PCR; TCRdb has only the in-frame clones, and not every one. The repertoire consists of roughly 410,000 clones, with about 90% occurring once and the leading ten covering 2% to 2.5%. Sequenced sample: peripheral blood. The receptors were sampled from an older woman with COVID-19, enrolled during active disease.

The chain has TRBV4-1 and TRBJ2-2; 8 nucleotides agree with TRBD1. Trimming removed 3 bases from V and 4 bases from J; junction bases left unmatched: 10. The CDR3 totals 17 residues. Germline loops: CDR1 MGHRA, CDR2 YSYEKL. The CDR3 is CASSHPQGVLATGELFF. The CDR3 nucleotides read TGCGCCAGCAGCCACCCACAGGGGGTCCTGGCCACCGGGGAGCTGTTTTTT.

The chain couples TRBV10-3 to TRBJ2-7, with 9 bases matching TRBD1. CDR3 length equals 14 residues. Per the germline V gene, CDR1 is ENHRY and CDR2 is SYGVKD. J was trimmed by 0 bases and V by 6 bases; bases with no gene match: 3. CDR3 sequence: CAIRGTGSSYEQYF. The CDR3 DNA reads as TGTGCCATCAGAGGGACAGGGAGCTCCTACGAGCAGTACTTC.

The CDR3 loop reads CASSPSGAGSPLHF. Here the CDR3 DNA reads TGTGCCAGCTCACCGTCAGGGGCGGGTTCACCCCTCCACTTT. The rearrangement links TRBV18 to TRBJ1-6, with a weak D call TRBD1 (6 bases). The ends were cut back, 3 bases at V and 9 bases at J, with 12 bases in the middle. The CDR3 is made up of 14 amino acids. Germline CDR1 and CDR2: KGHSH and LQKENI.

This chain connects TRBV18 to TRBJ2-7, with TRBD1 matching over 12 bases. In germline, CDR1 is KGHSH, CDR2 LQKENI. After removal of 3 bases from V and 7 bases from J, the junction contained 10 bases not matched to a gene. The CDR3 covers 16 residues. CDR3 sequence reads: CASSPGTGGLSSEQYF. Here the CDR3 DNA reads TGTGCCAGCTCACCTGGGACAGGGGGCCTTTCGAGTGAGCAGTACTTC.

The chain couples TRBV7-6 to TRBJ2-3, with D possibly matching TRBD1 (6 bases). With 2 bases removed from V and 2 bases from J, the gap between germline ends came to 11 bases. This CDR3 is built from 15 residues. In germline, CDR1 is SGHVS, CDR2 FNYEAQ. CDR3 sequence reads: CASSLRQGHTDTQYF. CDR3 nucleotide sequence: TGTGCCAGCAGCTTACGGCAGGGACACACAGATACGCAGTATTTT.

Regarding this clone: Other nucleotide sequences in the sample specify the same CDR3. The chain joins TRBV6-5 to TRBJ2-3; the match to TRBD1 covers 7 bases. J gave up 0 bases and V 6 bases, and 3 bases lay outside the gene matches. The CDR3 loop spans 14 amino acids. Germline V CDR1 and CDR2: MNHEY, SVGAGI. This CDR3 is CASRKQGSTDTQYF. DNA of the CDR3: TGTGCCAGCAGGAAACAGGGGAGCACAGATACGCAGTATTTT.

The genes are TRBV6-5 and TRBJ1-4; 7 bases line up with TRBD1. Germline V gene data show CDR1 as MNHEY and CDR2 as SVGAGI. Germline trimming cut 6 bases from V and 7 bases from J; bases unmatched to any gene: 8. The CDR3 consists of 14 residues. In DNA, the CDR3 is TGTGCCAGCAGCCCAGGGGGTTTAGGTGAAAAACTGTTTTTT. It specifies CASSPGGLGEKLFF.

This chain connects TRBV6-1 to TRBJ1-2, with a possible D match to TRBD1 (6 bases). The germline V gene has CDR1 MNHNS and CDR2 SASEGT. V lost 2 bases to trimming and J lost 4 bases, with 11 bases between them. This CDR3 has 14 residues. CDR3 protein: CASSEFTGPYGYTF. The CDR3 coding sequence is TGTGCCAGCAGTGAATTCACAGGGCCCTATGGCTACACCTTC.

In its sample, this clone was seen once. V is TRBV6-5 and J is TRBJ2-5; 8 nucleotides align to TRBD1. Germline V CDR1 and CDR2: MNHEY, SVGAGI. The CDR3 runs 15 residues. The J segment lost 5 bases and the V segment lost 2 bases, leaving 7 bases of the junction unmatched. The CDR3 protein is CASSYARGRRETQYF. The CDR3 nucleotides are TGTGCCAGCAGTTACGCCAGGGGGCGAAGGGAGACCCAGTACTTC.

This CDR3 reads CASSQGGWVRGRNEQFF. CDR3 coding DNA: TGTGCCAGCAGCCAAGGTGGTTGGGTCCGCGGGCGGAATGAGCAGTTCTTC. This chain connects TRBV4-2 to TRBJ2-1, with TRBD2 as a possible D gene (5 bases). Germline values: CDR1 LGHNA, CDR2 YNFKEQ. Trimming pared 1 base from V and 7 bases from J, leaving 20 bases between. This CDR3 is 17 amino acids long.

This rearrangement joins TRBV6-5 to TRBJ1-1; D call uncertain. Germline V CDR1 and CDR2: MNHEY, SVGAGI. This CDR3 has 13 amino acids. V was clipped by 2 bases and J by 5 bases, with 9 bases between them. The CDR3 region is CASSYIPRTEAFF. The CDR3 nucleotides read TGTGCCAGCAGTTACATCCCGAGGACTGAAGCTTTCTTT.

The rearrangement uses TRBV28 and TRBJ1-2, with 8 nucleotides matching TRBD1. The CDR3 extends over 12 amino acids. J lost 8 bases, V lost 10 bases, and 9 bases had no gene match. Germline V gene lookup returns CDR1 MDHEN and CDR2 SYDVKM. DNA of the CDR3: TGTGCCACCGGACAGGGTAATATGGGCTACACCTTC. It specifies CATGQGNMGYTF.

The chain employs TRBV5-1 and TRBJ1-2; unclear D gene. Deletions cut 2 bases from V and 5 bases from J, with 7 bases between. The CDR3 has 12 residues. In germline, CDR1 is SGHRS, CDR2 YFSETQ. CDR3 region: CASSLPGYGYTF. The CDR3, as DNA: TGCGCCAGCAGCTTACCGGGTTATGGCTACACCTTC. The full variable domain, with the rest looked up from reference TRBV5-1 and TRBJ1-2, is KAGVTQTPRYLIKTRGQQVTLSCSPISGHRSVSWYQQTPGQGLQFLFEYFSETQRNKGNFPGRFSGRQFSNSRSEMNVSTLELGDSALYLCASSLPGYGYTFGSGTRLTVV.

V usage is TRBV6-5 and J usage is TRBJ2-5; 10 bases are shared with TRBD2. V was pared by 9 bases and J by 5 bases, with 6 bases of the junction left unmatched. Per the germline V gene, CDR1 is MNHEY and CDR2 is SVGAGI. The CDR3 totals 13 residues. In DNA, the CDR3 is TGTGCCAGTAAGCGGGGGGGCGGGGAGACCCAGTACTTC. Translation gives CASKRGGGETQYF.

The chain's CDR3 is CASSLEDRGYYEQYF. CDR3 nucleotides: TGTGCCAGCAGCCTGGAGGACAGGGGGTACTACGAGCAGTACTTC. This sequence joins TRBV11-2 and TRBJ2-7; 10 nucleotides agree with TRBD1. Losses at the gene ends were 5 bases for V and 3 bases for J; bases not matched to a gene: 7. From germline, CDR1 is SGHAT and CDR2 FQNNGV. The CDR3 contains 15 residues.

The CDR3 here is CAWSPPRGLANEQFF. For the CDR3, the DNA is TGTGCCTGGAGTCCTCCGAGGGGGTTGGCTAATGAGCAGTTCTTC. The rearrangement uses TRBV30 and TRBJ2-1; tentatively, D is TRBD1 (6 bases). Germline values: CDR1 GTSNPN, CDR2 SVGIG (reference sequence). This CDR3 contains 15 residues. Trimming left V 2 bases short and J 7 bases short, with 18 bases between.

The rearrangement joins TRBV28 to TRBJ2-2; 9 bases agree with TRBD2. With V trimmed by 1 base and J by 5 bases, 5 bases remained unmatched. From germline, CDR1 is MDHEN and CDR2 SYDVKM. The CDR3 covers 16 residues. Here the CDR3 reads CASSLFVLAGTGELFF. For the CDR3, the DNA is TGTGCCAGCAGTTTATTTGTTCTAGCGGGAACCGGGGAGCTGTTTTTT.

This chain links TRBV18 with TRBJ1-4; D is possibly TRBD1 (6 bases). The CDR3 loop spans 15 amino acids. Germline-derived CDR1 and CDR2 are KGHSH and LQKENI. V lost 2 bases to trimming and J lost 6 bases, with 13 bases between them. The DNA for the CDR3 is TGTGCCAGCTCACCAACGCGGGCAGGGGATGAAAAACTGTTTTTT. Residues: CASSPTRAGDEKLFF.

The chain recombines TRBV7-3 with TRBJ2-5, with D tentatively TRBD1 (6 bases). Germline V gives CDR1 SGHTA, CDR2 FQGTGA. V was cut by 3 bases and J by 2 bases, with 10 bases left in between. CDR3 length: 14 amino acids. This chain's CDR3 is CASSLGQGQETQYF. As DNA, the CDR3 is TGTGCCAGCAGCTTGGGGCAGGGGCAAGAGACCCAGTACTTC.

The chain recombines TRBV7-2 with TRBJ1-2; no clear D. The CDR3 contains 13 residues. V lost 0 bases and J 8 bases, leaving 10 bases between the germline ends. From germline, CDR1 is SGHTA and CDR2 FQGNSA. The CDR3 spells CASSLAQGGGYTF. The CDR3 DNA follows: TGTGCCAGCAGCTTAGCGCAAGGAGGAGGCTACACCTTC.

The rearrangement uses TRBV10-1 and TRBJ2-7, with 7 bases aligning to TRBD1. Losses at the gene ends were 6 bases for V and 2 bases for J; bases not matched to a gene: 7. This CDR3 contains 14 residues. Germline CDR1 and CDR2: WNHNN and SYGVQD (reference sequence). The CDR3 protein is CASSVPGQPYEQYF. CDR3 nucleotide sequence: TGCGCCAGCAGCGTACCGGGACAGCCCTACGAGCAGTACTTC.

Only a few counts were recorded for this clone. The chain employs TRBV6-1 and TRBJ1-5, with no clear D. CDR3 length equals 14 residues. V lost 3 bases and J 0 bases, leaving 6 bases between the germline ends. Germline values: CDR1 MNHNS, CDR2 SASEGT. This CDR3 is CASSDQDSNQPQHF. The CDR3 DNA sequence: TGTGCCAGCAGTGATCAGGATAGCAATCAGCCCCAGCATTTT.

The chain uses TRBV19 and TRBJ1-6, with 9 bases aligning to TRBD1. CDR1 is LNHDA and CDR2 is SQIVND in the germline V gene (reference sequence). The junction had 17 bases not matched to a gene; V was cut back by 5 bases and J by 6 bases. The CDR3 consists of 19 residues. CDR3 sequence (DNA): TGTGCCAGTAGTTTCGGGACAGGGTCCTCCGGGAGTTTTAATTCACCCCTCCACTTT. Encoded protein: CASSFGTGSSGSFNSPLHF.

The V and J genes are TRBV15 and TRBJ1-2; D is ambiguous. Trimming took 3 bases from V and 5 from J, leaving 7 bases between them. Germline values: CDR1 LNHNV, CDR2 YYDKDF (reference sequence). This CDR3 contains 12 residues. CDR3 coding DNA: TGTGCCACCAGCAGGGAGGAGTATGGCTACACCTTC. Translating gives CATSREEYGYTF. The full variable domain, in which reference TRBV15 and TRBJ1-2 provide the parts outside the CDR3, is DAMVIQNPRYQVTQFGKPVTLSCSQTLNHNVMYWYQQKSSQAPKLLFHYYDKDFNNEADTPDNFQSRRPNTSFCFLDIRSPGLGDTAMYLCATSREEYGYTFGSGTRLTVV.

The chain employs TRBV5-1 and TRBJ2-7; 7 bases are shared with TRBD2. CDR3 length: 15 residues. The germline V gene encodes CDR1 SGHRS and CDR2 YFSETQ. V was pared by 4 bases and J by 2 bases, with 9 bases of the junction left unmatched. The CDR3 bases are TGCGCCAGCAGCCCGGTGGCGGGGGAACCCTACGAGCAGTACTTC. This gives the protein CASSPVAGEPYEQYF.

This clone was seen a few times. The chain links TRBV7-6 to TRBJ1-2; D is undetermined. V was clipped by 2 bases and J by 3 bases, with 13 bases between them. This CDR3 comprises 15 residues. CDR1 and CDR2 from the germline V gene are SGHVS and FNYEAQ. The CDR3 region has the DNA TGTGCCAGCAGCTTATGGGTGTACAGCCACTATGGCTACACCTTC. It yields the protein CASSLWVYSHYGYTF.

This clone was detected only once. V and J are TRBV19 and TRBJ1-5; no clear D. Germline assignment: CDR1 LNHDA and CDR2 SQIVND (reference sequence). The V gene lost 2 bases and the J gene lost 8 bases, with 10 bases spanning the gap. This CDR3 spans 13 amino acids. The CDR3 reads CASSILRVKPQHF. The CDR3 DNA follows: TGTGCCAGTAGTATATTACGGGTTAAGCCCCAGCATTTT. Combining the CDR3 with reference TRBV19 and TRBJ1-5 gives the whole variable domain DGGITQSPKYLFRKEGQNVTLSCEQNLNHDAMYWYRQDPGQGLRLIYYSQIVNDFQKGDIAEGYSVSREKKESFPLTVTSAQKNPTAFYLCASSILRVKPQHFGDGTRLSIL.

The V and J genes are TRBV11-2 and TRBJ1-5; TRBD1 is a possible D gene (5 bases). V was clipped by 4 bases and J by 3 bases, with 13 bases between them. Per germline, CDR1 SGHAT and CDR2 FQNNGV. The CDR3 is 15 amino acids. The CDR3 here is CASSSQAGNNQPQHF. The CDR3 DNA is TGTGCCAGCAGCTCCCAGGCAGGGAACAATCAGCCCCAGCATTTT.

V is TRBV15 and J is TRBJ2-7, with 7 bases matching TRBD1. Losses at the gene ends were 2 bases for V and 6 bases for J; bases not matched to a gene: 7. CDR3 length: 14 residues. The germline V gene encodes CDR1 LNHNV and CDR2 YYDKDF (reference sequence). The CDR3 loop reads CATSRTGQDGEQYF. For the CDR3, the DNA is TGTGCCACCAGCAGAACCGGACAGGATGGCGAGCAGTACTTC.

This chain connects TRBV5-1 to TRBJ2-7, with TRBD1 matching over 11 bases. The germline V gene encodes CDR1 SGHRS and CDR2 YFSETQ. The CDR3 loop spans 16 amino acids. After removal of 4 bases from V and 0 bases from J, the junction contained 6 bases not matched to a gene. The CDR3 region is CASSQTGTGGSYEQYF. DNA for the CDR3: TGCGCCAGCAGCCAAACCGGGACAGGGGGCTCCTACGAGCAGTACTTC.

The rearrangement joins TRBV7-9 to TRBJ1-1, with 7 bases that match TRBD1. Trimming at V came to 6 bases and at J to 3 bases, leaving 10 bases not matched to a gene. Germline CDR1 SEHNR, CDR2 FQNEAQ (reference sequence). CDR3 length equals 15 residues. CDR3 region: CASRPKQGMDTEAFF. In DNA form, the CDR3 reads TGTGCCAGCAGACCAAAACAGGGGATGGACACTGAAGCTTTCTTT.

CDR3 in amino acids: CSVGVRGNQPQHF. Written as DNA, the CDR3 is TGCAGCGTTGGGGTTCGGGGTAATCAGCCCCAGCATTTT. The V gene is TRBV29-1, the J gene TRBJ1-5; D uncertain. CDR1 SQVTM and CDR2 ANQGSEA come from the germline V gene. The CDR3 sequence is 13 residues long. The ends were cut back, 4 bases at V and 4 bases at J, with 11 bases in the middle.